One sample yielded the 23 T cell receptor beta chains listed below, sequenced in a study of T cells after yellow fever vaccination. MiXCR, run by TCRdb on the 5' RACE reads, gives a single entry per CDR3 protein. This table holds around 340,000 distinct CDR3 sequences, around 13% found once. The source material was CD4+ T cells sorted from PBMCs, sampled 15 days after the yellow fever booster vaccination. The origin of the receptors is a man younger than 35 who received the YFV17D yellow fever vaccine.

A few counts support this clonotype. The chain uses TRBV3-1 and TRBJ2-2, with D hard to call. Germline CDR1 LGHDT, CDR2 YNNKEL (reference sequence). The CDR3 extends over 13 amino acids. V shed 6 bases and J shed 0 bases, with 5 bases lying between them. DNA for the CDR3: TGTGCCAGCAGTGGGACGAACACCGGGGAGCTGTTTTTT. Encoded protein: CASSGTNTGELFF.

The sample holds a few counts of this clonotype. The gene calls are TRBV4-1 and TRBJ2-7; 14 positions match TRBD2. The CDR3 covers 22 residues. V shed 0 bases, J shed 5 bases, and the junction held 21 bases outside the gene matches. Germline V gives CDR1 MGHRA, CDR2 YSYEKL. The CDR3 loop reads CASSQDRPAGLAGELQRNEQYV. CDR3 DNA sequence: TGCGCCAGCAGCCAAGATCGGCCGGCGGGACTAGCGGGGGAGCTCCAAAGGAACGAGCAGTACGTC.

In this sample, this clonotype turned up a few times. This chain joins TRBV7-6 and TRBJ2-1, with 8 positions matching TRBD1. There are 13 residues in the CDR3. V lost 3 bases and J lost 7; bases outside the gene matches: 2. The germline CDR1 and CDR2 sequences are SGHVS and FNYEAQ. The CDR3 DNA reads TGTGCCAGCAGCTTCTGGACAGGGAATGAGCAGTTCTTC. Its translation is CASSFWTGNEQFF. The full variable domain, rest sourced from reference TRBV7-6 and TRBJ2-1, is GAGVSQSPRYKVTKRGQDVALRCDPISGHVSLYWYRQALGQGPEFLTYFNYEAQQDKSGLPNDRFSAERPEGSISTLTIQRTEQRDSAMYRCASSFWTGNEQFFGPGTRLTVL.

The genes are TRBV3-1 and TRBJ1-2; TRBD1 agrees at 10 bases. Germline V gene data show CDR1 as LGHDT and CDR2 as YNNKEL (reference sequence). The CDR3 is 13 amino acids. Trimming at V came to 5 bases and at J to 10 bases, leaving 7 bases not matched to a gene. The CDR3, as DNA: TGTGCCAGCAGCTCGTGGGACAGGGGATTCTACACCTTC. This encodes CASSSWDRGFYTF.

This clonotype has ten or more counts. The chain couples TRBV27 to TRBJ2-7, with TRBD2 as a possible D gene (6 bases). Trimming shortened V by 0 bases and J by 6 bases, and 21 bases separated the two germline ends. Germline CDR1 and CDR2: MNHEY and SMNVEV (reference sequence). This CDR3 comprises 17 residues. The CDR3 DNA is TGTGCCAGCAGTTTATCGCAAGGGAGCCGGGGGTCTCGCGAGCAGTACGTC. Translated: CASSLSQGSRGSREQYV.

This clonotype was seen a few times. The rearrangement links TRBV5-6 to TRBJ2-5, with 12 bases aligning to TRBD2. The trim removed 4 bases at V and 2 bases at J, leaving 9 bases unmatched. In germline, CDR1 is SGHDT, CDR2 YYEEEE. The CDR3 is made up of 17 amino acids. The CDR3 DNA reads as TGTGCCAGCAGCCCGCGGACTAGCGGGGACTATCAAGAGACCCAGTACTTC. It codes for CASSPRTSGDYQETQYF.

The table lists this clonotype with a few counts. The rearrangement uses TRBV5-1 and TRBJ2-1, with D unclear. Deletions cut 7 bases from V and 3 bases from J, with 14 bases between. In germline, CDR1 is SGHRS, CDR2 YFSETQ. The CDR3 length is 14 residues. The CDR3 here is CASSPGRYYNEQFF. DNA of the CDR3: TGCGCCAGCTCTCCAGGCCGTTACTACAATGAGCAGTTCTTC.

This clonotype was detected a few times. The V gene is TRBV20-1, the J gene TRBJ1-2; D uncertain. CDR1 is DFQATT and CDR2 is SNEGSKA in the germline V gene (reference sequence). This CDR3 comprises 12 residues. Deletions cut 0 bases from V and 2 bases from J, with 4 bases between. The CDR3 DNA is TGCAGTGCTAGAGAACAGAACTATGGCTACACCTTC. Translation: CSAREQNYGYTF.

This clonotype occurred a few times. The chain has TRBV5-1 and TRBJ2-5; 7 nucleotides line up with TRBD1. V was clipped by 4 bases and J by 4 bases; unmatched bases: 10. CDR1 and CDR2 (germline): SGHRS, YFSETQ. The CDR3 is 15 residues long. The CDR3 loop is CASSPGTAVLETQYF. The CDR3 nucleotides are TGCGCCAGCAGCCCCGGGACAGCGGTCCTAGAGACCCAGTACTTC.

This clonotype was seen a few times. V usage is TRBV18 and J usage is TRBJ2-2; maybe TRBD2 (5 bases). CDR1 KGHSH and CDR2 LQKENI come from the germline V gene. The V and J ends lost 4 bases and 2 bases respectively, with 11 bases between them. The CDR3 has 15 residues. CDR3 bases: TGTGCCAGCTCACAGCAAGGAGGTAACACCGGGGAGCTGTTTTTT. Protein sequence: CASSQQGGNTGELFF.

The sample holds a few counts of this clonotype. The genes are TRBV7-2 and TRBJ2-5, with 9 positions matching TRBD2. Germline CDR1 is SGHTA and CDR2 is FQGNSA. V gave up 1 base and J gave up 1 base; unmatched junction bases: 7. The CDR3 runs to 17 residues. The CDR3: CASSLVGGGAGQETQYF. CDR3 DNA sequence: TGTGCCAGCAGCTTAGTCGGCGGGGGGGCCGGCCAAGAGACCCAGTACTTC. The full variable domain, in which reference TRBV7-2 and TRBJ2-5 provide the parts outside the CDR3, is GAGVSQSPSNKVTEKGKDVELRCDPISGHTALYWYRQSLGQGLEFLIYFQGNSAPDKSGLPSDRFSAERTGGSVSTLTIQRTQQEDSAVYLCASSLVGGGAGQETQYFGPGTRLLVL.

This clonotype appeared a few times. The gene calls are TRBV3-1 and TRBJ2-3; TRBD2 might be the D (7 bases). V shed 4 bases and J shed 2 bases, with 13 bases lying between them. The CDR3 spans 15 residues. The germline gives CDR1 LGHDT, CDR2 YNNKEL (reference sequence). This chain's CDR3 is CASSPRGANTDTQYF. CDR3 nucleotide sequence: TGTGCCAGCAGCCCCCGGGGGGCAAACACAGATACGCAGTATTTT.

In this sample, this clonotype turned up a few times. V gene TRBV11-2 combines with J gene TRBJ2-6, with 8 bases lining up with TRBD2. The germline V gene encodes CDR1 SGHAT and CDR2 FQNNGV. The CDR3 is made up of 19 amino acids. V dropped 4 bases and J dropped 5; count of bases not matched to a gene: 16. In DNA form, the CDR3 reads TGTGCCAGCAGCTCCCTCCGCCGGGAGGGCGGGACGTGGGCCAACGTCCTGACTTTC. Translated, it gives CASSSLRREGGTWANVLTF.

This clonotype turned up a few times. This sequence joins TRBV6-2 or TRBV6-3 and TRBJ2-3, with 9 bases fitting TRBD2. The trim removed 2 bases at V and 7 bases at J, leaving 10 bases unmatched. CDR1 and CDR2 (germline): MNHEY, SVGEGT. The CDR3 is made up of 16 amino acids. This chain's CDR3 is CASSYEAGGFRNTQYF. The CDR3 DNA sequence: TGTGCCAGCAGTTACGAAGCGGGGGGATTCAGGAATACGCAGTATTTT.

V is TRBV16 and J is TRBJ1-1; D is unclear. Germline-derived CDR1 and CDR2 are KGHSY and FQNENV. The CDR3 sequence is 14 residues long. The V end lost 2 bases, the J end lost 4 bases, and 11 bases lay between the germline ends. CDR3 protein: CASSQGDAGTEAFF. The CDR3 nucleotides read TGTGCCAGCAGCCAAGGGGATGCGGGCACTGAAGCTTTCTTT.

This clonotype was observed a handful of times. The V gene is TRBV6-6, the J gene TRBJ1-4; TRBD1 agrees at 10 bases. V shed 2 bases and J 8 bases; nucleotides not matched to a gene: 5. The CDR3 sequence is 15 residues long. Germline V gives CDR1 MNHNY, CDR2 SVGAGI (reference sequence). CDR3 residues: CASSYGDRGEEKLFF. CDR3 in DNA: TGTGCCAGCAGTTACGGGGACAGGGGAGAGGAAAAACTGTTTTTT.

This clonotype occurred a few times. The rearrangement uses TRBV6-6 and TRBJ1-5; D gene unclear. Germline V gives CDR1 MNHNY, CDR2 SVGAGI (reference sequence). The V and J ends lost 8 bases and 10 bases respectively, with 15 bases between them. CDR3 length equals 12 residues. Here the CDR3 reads CASRLIPQPQHF. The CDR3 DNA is TGTGCCAGCCGGTTAATCCCCCAACCCCAGCATTTT.

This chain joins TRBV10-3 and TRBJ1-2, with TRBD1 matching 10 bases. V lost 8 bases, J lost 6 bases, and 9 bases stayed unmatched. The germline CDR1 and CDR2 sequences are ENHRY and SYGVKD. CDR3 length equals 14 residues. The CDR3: CAIGSGTGVHGYTF. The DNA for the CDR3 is TGTGCCATCGGGTCGGGGACAGGGGTTCATGGCTACACCTTC.

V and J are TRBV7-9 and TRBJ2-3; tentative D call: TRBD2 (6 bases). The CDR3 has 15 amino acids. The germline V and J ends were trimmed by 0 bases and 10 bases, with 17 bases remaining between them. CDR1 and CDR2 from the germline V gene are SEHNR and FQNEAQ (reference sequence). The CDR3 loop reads CASSLAGLRHGAQYF. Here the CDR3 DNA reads TGTGCCAGCAGCTTAGCGGGACTCCGCCATGGCGCGCAGTATTTT. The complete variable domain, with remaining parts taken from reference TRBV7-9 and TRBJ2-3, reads DTGVSQNPRHKITKRGQNVTFRCDPISEHNRLYWYRQTLGQGPEFLTYFQNEAQLEKSRLLSDRFSAERPKGSFSTLEIQRTEQGDSAMYLCASSLAGLRHGAQYFGPGTRLTVL.

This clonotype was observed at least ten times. CDR3 sequence reads: CASSSSSTNTEAFF. As DNA, the CDR3 is TGTGCCAGCAGCTCGTCCAGTACGAACACTGAAGCTTTCTTT. V and J are TRBV7-9 and TRBJ1-1; D gene ambiguous. Germline CDR1 SEHNR, CDR2 FQNEAQ (reference sequence). The CDR3 extends over 14 amino acids. Trimming pared 4 bases from V and 1 base from J, leaving 10 bases between.

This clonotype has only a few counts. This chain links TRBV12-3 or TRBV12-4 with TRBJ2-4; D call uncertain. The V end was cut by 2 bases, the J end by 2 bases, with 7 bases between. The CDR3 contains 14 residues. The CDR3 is CASSLWGPKNIQYF. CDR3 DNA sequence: TGTGCCAGCAGTTTATGGGGTCCCAAAAACATTCAGTACTTC.

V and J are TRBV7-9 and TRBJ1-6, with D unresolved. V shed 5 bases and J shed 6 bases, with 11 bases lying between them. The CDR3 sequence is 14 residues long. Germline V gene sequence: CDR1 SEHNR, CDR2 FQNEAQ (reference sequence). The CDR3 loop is CASSRRDINSPLHF. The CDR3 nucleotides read TGTGCCAGCAGCCGCCGGGATATTAATTCACCCCTCCACTTT.

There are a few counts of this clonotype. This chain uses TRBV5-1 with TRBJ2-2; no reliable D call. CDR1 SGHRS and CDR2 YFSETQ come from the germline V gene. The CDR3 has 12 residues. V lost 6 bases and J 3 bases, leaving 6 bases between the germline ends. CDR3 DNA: TGCGCCAGCAAAATAGACACCGGGGAGCTGTTTTTT. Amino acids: CASKIDTGELFF.